This T cell receptor (beta chain) was observed in a study of T-cell memory formation after mild COVID-19. Study results and caveats: Specificity for SARS-CoV-2 was not confirmed among the second-wave clones peaking on day 37.

TCRalpha and TCRbeta libraries used 5'RACE with constant-segment primers and UMIs. TCRdb redid the calling of the 5' RACE reads with MiXCR, one entry per CDR3 protein. The sample shows some 130,000 distinct CDR3 sequences, 20% to 25% of them seen only once. A word on this clonotype: The antigen remains undetermined.

The source material was PBMCs or a T cell subset sorted from them (not recorded which). The clonotype was recovered from an adult woman who had mild COVID-19 (a few samples of this study predate the infection). Cell type and time point are not known.

In DNA form, the CDR3 reads TGCGCCAGCAGCTTACAGACTCGCGAGGCGGACGAGCAGTACTTC. Protein product: CASSLQTREADEQYF. The genes are TRBV5-1 and TRBJ2-7, with D hard to call. The CDR3 loop spans 15 amino acids. Trimming removed 2 bases at V and 5 bases at J, with 17 bases between. Per the germline V gene, CDR1 is SGHRS and CDR2 is YFSETQ. Looking up the rest from reference TRBV5-1 and TRBJ2-7 gives the full variable domain: KAGVTQTPRYLIKTRGQQVTLSCSPISGHRSVSWYQQTPGQGLQFLFEYFSETQRNKGNFPGRFSGRQFSNSRSEMNVSTLELGDSALYLCASSLQTREADEQYFGPGTRLTVT.